These 20 T cell receptor beta chains originate from one sample sequenced in a study of CD8 T cells in ankylosing spondylitis. TCRdb ran MiXCR on the 5' RACE reads and lists one entry per CDR3 protein. Found here are roughly 230,000 distinct CDR3 sequences, roughly a tenth of them singletons; the top ten hold roughly 2.5%. The sequencing input was blood, either unsorted or a sorted T cell fraction (not recorded which). These receptor sequences come from a male donor with ankylosing spondylitis or in good health (not recorded which).

This clonotype was counted many times. The chain uses TRBV12-3 or TRBV12-4 and TRBJ1-2; 7 bases match TRBD1. The CDR3 covers 13 residues. Unmatched junction bases numbered 4, after V lost 5 bases and J lost 4 bases. This CDR3 reads CASSEGQPYGYTF. CDR3 bases: TGTGCCAGCAGTGAGGGACAGCCCTATGGCTACACCTTC.

Only a few counts were recorded for this clonotype. The V and J genes are TRBV6-1 and TRBJ1-1, with D possibly TRBD1 on 5 matching bases. V lost 5 bases, J lost 5 bases, and 21 bases lay in between. The CDR3 runs to 16 residues. Germline V gene sequence: CDR1 MNHNS, CDR2 SASEGT. CDR3 bases: TGTGCCAGCAGTAGATCCGGGGCGGGCGGGGGTACTGAAGCTTTCTTT. This translates into CASSRSGAGGGTEAFF.

This clonotype was seen repeatedly, ten times or more. This rearrangement joins TRBV5-1 to TRBJ2-5; 9 bases align to TRBD1. Per the germline V gene, CDR1 is SGHRS and CDR2 is YFSETQ. V trimming: 6 bases; J trimming: 1 base; junction bases outside the gene matches: 4. The CDR3 length is 14 residues. The CDR3 region has the DNA TGCGCCAGCACCCAGACAGGGGGCCAAGAGACCCAGTACTTC. This gives the protein CASTQTGGQETQYF.

This clonotype was observed at least ten times. V is TRBV5-1 and J is TRBJ2-1; D is unclear. V lost 0 bases to trimming and J lost 4 bases, with 8 bases between them. This CDR3 spans 14 amino acids. CDR1 is SGHRS, CDR2 YFSETQ, per germline. The CDR3 region is CASSLGSGYNEQFF. In DNA form, the CDR3 reads TGCGCCAGCAGCTTGGGATCTGGATACAATGAGCAGTTCTTC.

This clonotype was recorded at least ten times. The chain uses TRBV20-1 and TRBJ2-5; D ambiguous. V lost 6 bases to trimming and J lost 1 base, with 3 bases between them. This CDR3 has 10 residues. Germline values: CDR1 DFQATT, CDR2 SNEGSKA (reference sequence). The CDR3 DNA sequence: TGCAGTGCACTCCAAGAGACCCAGTACTTC. This translates into CSALQETQYF.

The chain links TRBV20-1 to TRBJ1-2; D is perhaps TRBD1 (5 bases). CDR1 and CDR2 from the germline V gene are DFQATT and SNEGSKA (reference sequence). Trimming shortened V by 6 bases and J by 8 bases, and 7 bases separated the two germline ends. The CDR3 is made up of 9 amino acids. The CDR3: CSAGGGYTF. In nucleotides, the CDR3 is TGCAGTGCGGGGGGGGGCTACACCTTC.

Only a few counts were recorded for this clonotype. This chain links TRBV6-5 with TRBJ2-1; 16 nucleotides line up with TRBD2. The CDR3 is 18 residues long. V lost 0 bases to trimming and J lost 8 bases; unmatched junction nucleotides: 7. In germline, CDR1 is MNHEY, CDR2 SVGAGI. The CDR3 DNA is TGTGCCAGCAGTTACTCAGGGACTAGCGGGAGGGGTGTAGATGAGCAGTTCTTC. It codes for CASSYSGTSGRGVDEQFF.

J is TRBJ1-1 and V is TRBV3-1, with D possibly TRBD1 on 6 matching bases. Trimming left V 4 bases short and J 8 bases short, with 14 bases between. This CDR3 has 13 amino acids. Looked up from germline, CDR1 is LGHDT and CDR2 is YNNKEL (reference sequence). DNA for the CDR3: TGTGCCAGCAGCCCCTTCTCCGGGACAGAAGCTTTCTTT. It codes for CASSPFSGTEAFF.

This clonotype was picked up many times. This chain joins TRBV9 and TRBJ1-2; unclear D gene. The CDR3 consists of 11 residues. The V gene's germline CDR1 is SGDLS and CDR2 YYNGEE. Deletions cut 2 bases from V and 1 base from J, with 0 bases between. CDR3 in amino acids: CASSVNYGYTF. The CDR3 nucleotides read TGTGCCAGCAGCGTTAACTATGGCTACACCTTC.

The table lists this clonotype with many counts. CDR3 residues: CSARGGGALDNEQFF. CDR3 sequence (DNA): TGCAGTGCTAGAGGCGGGGGGGCTTTGGACAATGAGCAGTTCTTC. The V gene is TRBV20-1, the J gene TRBJ2-1; 9 bases align to TRBD2. The CDR3 has 15 residues. CDR1 and CDR2 (germline): DFQATT, SNEGSKA (reference sequence). V dropped 1 base and J dropped 5; count of bases not matched to a gene: 6.

This clonotype was counted many times. This chain uses TRBV6-2 or TRBV6-3 with TRBJ1-1, with 9 bases identical to TRBD1. V was clipped by 2 bases and J by 11 bases; unmatched bases: 9. There are 14 residues in the CDR3. Germline V gene sequence: CDR1 MNHEY, CDR2 SVGEGT. CDR3 sequence reads: CASSYPGTGIEAFF. The CDR3 DNA reads as TGTGCCAGCAGTTACCCCGGGACAGGGATAGAGGCTTTCTTT.

This clonotype was seen ten or more times. V gene TRBV19 combines with J gene TRBJ2-5, with D hard to call. There are 13 residues in the CDR3. Germline CDR1 and CDR2: LNHDA and SQIVND (reference sequence). V was clipped by 4 bases and J by 7 bases, with 13 bases between them. The DNA for the CDR3 is TGTGCCAGTAGTACCTTAAGGAGTTCGACCCAGTACTTC. Its protein product is CASSTLRSSTQYF. The entire variable domain, with the rest obtained from reference TRBV19 and TRBJ2-5, is as follows: DGGITQSPKYLFRKEGQNVTLSCEQNLNHDAMYWYRQDPGQGLRLIYYSQIVNDFQKGDIAEGYSVSREKKESFPLTVTSAQKNPTAFYLCASSTLRSSTQYFGPGTRLLVL.

This sequence joins TRBV20-1 and TRBJ1-1; D is uncertain. Germline V gene data show CDR1 as DFQATT and CDR2 as SNEGSKA (reference sequence). Trimming removed 0 bases from V and 2 bases from J, with 19 bases in between. The CDR3 runs to 17 residues. CDR3 sequence (DNA): TGCAGTGCTAGAGATCCTACCCTCACAGAGATTAACACTGAAGCTTTCTTT. Residues: CSARDPTLTEINTEAFF.

This clonotype appeared many times. J is TRBJ2-3 and V is TRBV27; D tentatively reads TRBD1 or TRBD2 (5 bases each). V lost 7 bases to trimming and J lost 2 bases, with 10 bases between them. The CDR3 is 13 residues long. Germline values: CDR1 MNHEY, CDR2 SMNVEV (reference sequence). The CDR3 nucleotides read TGTGCCAGCAATCGGGGCCTCACAGATACGCAGTATTTT. Protein sequence: CASNRGLTDTQYF.

There are many counts of this clonotype. The rearrangement uses TRBV3-1 and TRBJ2-5, with 8 bases matching TRBD2. Germline V gene sequence: CDR1 LGHDT, CDR2 YNNKEL (reference sequence). V shed 0 bases and J 5 bases; nucleotides not matched to a gene: 5. The CDR3 sequence is 15 residues long. CDR3 bases: TGTGCCAGCAGCCAAGATCTGACGGGAGGGGAGACCCAGTACTTC. Translating gives CASSQDLTGGETQYF.

Ten or more counts support this clonotype. The genes are TRBV12-3 or TRBV12-4 and TRBJ1-2; no reliable D call. CDR3 length: 14 amino acids. Trimming stripped 3 bases from V and 1 base from J, with 9 bases between. The CDR3 DNA reads TGTGCCAGCAGTTTCCCCTTGGGTAACTATGGCTACACCTTC. This sequence encodes CASSFPLGNYGYTF.

This clonotype was counted at least ten times. For the CDR3, the DNA is TGTGCCCGAACCGGGACTAGCGGAGCTGGGGAGCAGTACTTC. It yields the protein CARTGTSGAGEQYF. V gene TRBV30 combines with J gene TRBJ2-7; 11 bases agree with TRBD2. Germline lookup yields CDR1 GTSNPN and CDR2 SVGIG (reference sequence). J lost 7 bases, V lost 8 bases, and 13 bases had no gene match. The CDR3 runs 14 residues.

At least ten counts were recorded for this clonotype. The chain recombines TRBV7-9 with TRBJ1-5; D is ambiguous. Trimming shortened V by 3 bases and J by 6 bases, and 9 bases separated the two germline ends. The CDR3 covers 13 residues. The germline CDR1 and CDR2 sequences are SEHNR and FQNEAQ (reference sequence). The CDR3 DNA is TGTGCCAGCAGCTTCGGGGAGGGTCAGCCCCAGCATTTT. This translates into CASSFGEGQPQHF. The whole variable domain, remainder taken from reference TRBV7-9 and TRBJ1-5, is DTGVSQNPRHKITKRGQNVTFRCDPISEHNRLYWYRQTLGQGPEFLTYFQNEAQLEKSRLLSDRFSAERPKGSFSTLEIQRTEQGDSAMYLCASSFGEGQPQHFGDGTRLSIL.

This clonotype was counted a few times. The J gene is TRBJ1-2, the V gene TRBV30, with D perhaps matching TRBD1 (5 bases). Germline CDR1 GTSNPN, CDR2 SVGIG (reference sequence). V shed 3 bases and J shed 5 bases, with 13 bases lying between them. The CDR3 sequence is 13 residues long. In DNA form, the CDR3 reads TGTGCCTGGAGGGGGACGGGGGATTATGGCTACACCTTC. Protein product: CAWRGTGDYGYTF. The full variable domain, its missing parts supplied by reference TRBV30 and TRBJ1-2, is SQTIHQWPATLVQPVGSPLSLECTVEGTSNPNLYWYRQAAGRGLQLLFYSVGIGQISSEVPQNLSASRPQDRQFILSSKKLLLSDSGFYLCAWRGTGDYGYTFGSGTRLTVV.

The sample holds many counts of this clonotype. The chain combines TRBV12-3 or TRBV12-4 with TRBJ2-2; the match to TRBD2 covers 12 bases. V was clipped by 2 bases and J by 7 bases; unmatched bases: 8. CDR3 length: 17 residues. The CDR3 nucleotides are TGTGCCAGCAGTTTATTCGGACCGGGACTAGCGGGCGGGGAGCTGTTTTTT. Protein: CASSLFGPGLAGGELFF.